This T cell receptor (beta chain) was sequenced for a study of identical twins. Study-level findings and limits: Diverse VJ usage suggested most zero-insertion clonotypes were not invariant T cells.

Trimming removed 5 bases at V and 2 bases at J, with 14 bases between. Germline assignment: CDR1 SGHNT and CDR2 YENEEA. CDR3 length equals 15 residues. MiXCR, run by TCRdb on the 5' RACE reads, gives a single entry per CDR3 protein. The sample shows some 730,000 distinct CDR3 sequences, about 18% of them seen only once. In the case of this clonotype: Its antigen remains unidentified.

These data were also reused for a study on T cells expressing NK-cell markers. Turning to that study: Among CD8+ T cells from 5 to 7 donors, dominant NKG2C+ clonotypes accounted for about 1.0-7.0%.

The chain joins TRBV11-3 to TRBJ2-3; D may correspond to TRBD1 or TRBD2 (5 bases each). This clonotype was obtained from a woman aged 18-30 years in good health. The sample was PBMCs. The CDR3 region has the DNA TGTGCCAGCAGCCCGGGGCTGGGTGACACAGATACGCAGTATTTT. This sequence encodes CASSPGLGDTDTQYF.